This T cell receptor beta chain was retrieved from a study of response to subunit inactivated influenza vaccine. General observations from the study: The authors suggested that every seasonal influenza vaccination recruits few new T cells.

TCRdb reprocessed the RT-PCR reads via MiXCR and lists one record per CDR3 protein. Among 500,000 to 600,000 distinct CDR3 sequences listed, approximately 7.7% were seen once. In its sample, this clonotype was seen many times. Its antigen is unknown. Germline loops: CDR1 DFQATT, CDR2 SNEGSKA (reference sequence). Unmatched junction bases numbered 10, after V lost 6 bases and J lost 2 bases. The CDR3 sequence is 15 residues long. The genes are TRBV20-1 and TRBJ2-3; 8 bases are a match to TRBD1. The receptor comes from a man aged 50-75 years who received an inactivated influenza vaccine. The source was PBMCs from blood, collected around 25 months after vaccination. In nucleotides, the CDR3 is TGCAGTGCCATCCCCGACAGGGGAAACACAGATACGCAGTATTTT. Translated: CSAIPDRGNTDTQYF.